The clone carrying this TCR beta chain was seen a single time. This sample was included in a study of human T cells and chemical hapten exposure. Study-wide background: Weekly diphenylcyclopropenone doses were given to patients' scalps across the roughly 22-week study. Patients were mainly female, each with alopecia areata, totalis or universalis.

Sample time point: patch test 3, about 24 weeks after DPC sensitization. The treatment denotes: therapeutic diphenylcyclopropenone sensitization with weekly scalp DPC. Researchers extracted total RNA from unfractionated whole blood. Unique molecular identifiers were linked by the library to individual cDNA molecules. TCRdb processed the RACE reads anew with MiXCR; each CDR3 protein has one entry. The sample holds approximately 86,000 distinct CDR3 sequences; roughly a tenth are singletons and the top ten take 1% to 1.2%. This CDR3 is 13 amino acids long. The germline CDR1 and CDR2 sequences are MNHEY and SVGAGI. V lost 7 bases, J lost 2 bases, and 4 bases stayed unmatched.

Sequenced material: whole blood, taken in connection with sensitization to the hapten diphenylcyclopropenone (DPC). The J gene is TRBJ2-5, the V gene TRBV6-5; 7 nucleotides match TRBD1. The receptor comes from a woman aged 25 to 45 with alopecia areata. Some clones in this sample may be carry-over from other donors' samples. The CDR3 sequence is CASTKTGQETQYF. CDR3 DNA sequence: TGTGCCAGCACCAAGACAGGGCAAGAGACCCAGTACTTC.